These 10 T cell receptor beta chains originate from one sample sequenced in a study of T cell repertoires in cytomegalovirus infection (dated by TCRdb to between 2018 and 2020). Sequencing relied on an Illumina HiSeq 1500. TCRdb reprocessed the public reads (quality trimming at Q25 with fastp, clone calling with MiXCR) and kept in-frame beta chains. A single entry per CDR3 protein holds the most common genes and DNA from its merged rows. Within this sample are approximately 200,000 distinct CDR3 sequences, with 28% of them counted one time only. The ten most abundant clones make up approximately 30% of the sample. The sample consisted of PBMCs. Every receptor here comes from a human donor in good health (CMV status not recorded). Some clones in this sample may be carry-over from other donors' samples.

The chain couples TRBV12-3 or TRBV12-4 to TRBJ2-1, with TRBD2 matching over 8 bases. CDR3 length: 14 amino acids. V trimming: 5 bases; J trimming: 9 bases; junction bases outside the gene matches: 9. The CDR3 DNA is TGTGCCAGCAGTCCCAGCGGGGGAGGCAGTGAGCAGTTCTTC. Translation gives CASSPSGGGSEQFF.

This clonotype appeared once. J is TRBJ2-6 and V is TRBV9; no firm D call. Trimming cost V 3 bases and J 4 bases, with 8 bases left between them. The CDR3 contains 14 residues. Germline CDR1 is SGDLS and CDR2 is YYNGEE. Here the CDR3 reads CASSELWGANVLTF. The CDR3 region has the DNA TGTGCCAGCAGCGAATTATGGGGGGCCAACGTCCTGACTTTC.

This clonotype was seen only once. The chain joins TRBV20-1 to TRBJ2-5, with 8 bases lining up with TRBD1. Germline CDR1 reads DFQATT; CDR2 reads SNEGSKA (reference sequence). The CDR3 extends over 13 amino acids. Trimming cost V 0 bases and J 5 bases; bases outside gene matches: 2. The CDR3 reads CSARDTGGETQYF. The CDR3 DNA reads TGCAGTGCTAGAGATACAGGGGGGGAGACCCAGTACTTC.

V gene TRBV29-1 combines with J gene TRBJ2-1, with 10 bases matching TRBD1. V lost 7 bases, J lost 7 bases, and 7 bases stayed unmatched. Germline V lookup: CDR1 SQVTM, CDR2 ANQGSEA. The CDR3 spans 13 residues. This CDR3 reads CSEGTGAGNEQFF. The CDR3 DNA is TGCAGCGAGGGGACAGGGGCGGGGAATGAGCAGTTCTTC.

In its sample, this clonotype was seen a few times. The chain combines TRBV19 with TRBJ1-5; TRBD1 matches 7 bases. Germline CDR1 and CDR2: LNHDA and SQIVND (reference sequence). This CDR3 has 16 amino acids. V lost 7 bases to trimming and J lost 2 bases; unmatched junction nucleotides: 11. The CDR3 nucleotides read TGTGCCAGTAAGGGAGAGGAGGGGGCACGCAATCAGCCCCAGCATTTT. Its protein product is CASKGEEGARNQPQHF.

The chain recombines TRBV20-1 with TRBJ1-1; D remains unclear. This CDR3 has 12 amino acids. Looked up from germline, CDR1 is DFQATT and CDR2 is SNEGSKA (reference sequence). V was shortened by 0 bases and J by 5 bases, with 7 bases between the two germline ends. CDR3 DNA sequence: TGCAGTGCTAGAGATTGGGTGACTGAAGCTTTCTTT. Amino acid sequence: CSARDWVTEAFF.

This clonotype was observed a handful of times. The rearrangement uses TRBV9 and TRBJ2-2; no clear D gene. The CDR3 covers 14 residues. Germline-derived CDR1 and CDR2 are SGDLS and YYNGEE. V was clipped by 3 bases and J by 6 bases, with 12 bases between them. CDR3: CASSASQVSGELFF. The DNA of the CDR3 is TGTGCCAGCAGCGCCTCCCAGGTATCCGGGGAGCTGTTTTTT.

This clonotype was seen a few times. This chain joins TRBV5-6 and TRBJ1-1; D is uncertain. Germline loops: CDR1 SGHDT, CDR2 YYEEEE. The V end was cut by 2 bases, the J end by 2 bases, with 7 bases between. The CDR3 is 13 amino acids. The CDR3 DNA reads TGTGCCAGCAGCTTTCTCCCTAACACTGAAGCTTTCTTT. Translating it yields CASSFLPNTEAFF.

The chain carries TRBV19 and TRBJ1-5; 7 positions agree with TRBD1. V lost 8 bases, J lost 5 bases, and 6 bases stayed unmatched. CDR3 size: 13 residues. Per germline, CDR1 LNHDA and CDR2 SQIVND (reference sequence). The DNA of the CDR3 is TGTGCCAGTTCAGGGGGATCTTATCAGCCCCAGCATTTT. Protein sequence: CASSGGSYQPQHF.

This chain joins TRBV2 and TRBJ1-6, with 7 nucleotides matching TRBD1. CDR3 length equals 15 residues. V dropped 4 bases and J dropped 8; count of bases not matched to a gene: 8. Germline V gene sequence: CDR1 SNHLY, CDR2 FYNNEI. This CDR3 is CASSVGTDGYSPLHF. The CDR3 DNA reads TGTGCCAGCAGTGTGGGGACAGATGGATATTCACCCCTCCACTTT. Based on the CDR3 plus reference TRBV2 and TRBJ1-6, the full variable domain is EPEVTQTPSHQVTQMGQEVILRCVPISNHLYFYWYRQILGQKVEFLVSFYNNEISEKSEIFDDQFSVERPDGSNFTLKIRSTKLEDSAMYFCASSVGTDGYSPLHFGNGTRLTVT.